The 3 T cell receptor beta chains in this list originate from one sample, sequenced in a study of technical replicates of blood from a few donors. Profiling relied on immunoSEQ multiplex PCR, and the TCRdb table lists in-frame clones only, not all of them. The table lists around 89,000 clones, just under 95% of them singletons. Sample: T cells isolated from PBMCs. Every receptor here comes from a human donor in good health.

J is TRBJ1-3 and V is TRBV18, with D uncertain. The CDR3 is 13 amino acids. Germline CDR1 is KGHSH and CDR2 is LQKENI. V lost 3 bases and J lost 4, with 7 bases in between. This CDR3 reads CASSPSEGNTIYF. The CDR3 DNA reads TGTGCCAGCTCACCCTCGGAGGGAAACACCATATATTTT.

The J gene is TRBJ1-6, the V gene TRBV21-1; TRBD1, the D gene given by the table, was not confirmed from the DNA. TRBV21-1 is assigned pseudogene status. The CDR3 spans 15 residues. CDR3 in DNA: TGTGCCAGCAGCAAAAACGGGACAGGGAATTCACCCCTCCACTTT. It specifies CASSKNGTGNSPLHF.

The chain links TRBV7-3 to TRBJ2-2, with a weak D call TRBD2 (6 bases). The germline V gene encodes CDR1 SGHTA and CDR2 FQGTGA. V dropped 1 base and J dropped 5 bases, with 14 bases sitting between them. The CDR3 is made up of 16 amino acids. The CDR3 DNA reads TGTGCCAGCAGCTTAAATTCCGGGACTCGGACCGGGGAGCTGTTTTTT. This translates into CASSLNSGTRTGELFF.